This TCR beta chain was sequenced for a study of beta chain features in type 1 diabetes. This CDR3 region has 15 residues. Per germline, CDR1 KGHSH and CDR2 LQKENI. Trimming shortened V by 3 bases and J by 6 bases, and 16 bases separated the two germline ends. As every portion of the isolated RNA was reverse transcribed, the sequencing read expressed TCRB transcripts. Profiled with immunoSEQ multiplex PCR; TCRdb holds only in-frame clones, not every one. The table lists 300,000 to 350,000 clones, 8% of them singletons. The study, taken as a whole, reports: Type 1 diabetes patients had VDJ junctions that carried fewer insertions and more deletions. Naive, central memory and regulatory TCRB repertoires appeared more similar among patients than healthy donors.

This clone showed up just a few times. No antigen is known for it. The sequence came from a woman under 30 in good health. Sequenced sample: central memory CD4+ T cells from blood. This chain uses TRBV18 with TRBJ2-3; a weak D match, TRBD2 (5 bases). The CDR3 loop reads CASSPGQGSGDTQYF. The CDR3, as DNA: TGTGCCAGCTCACCCGGTCAAGGTTCGGGGGATACGCAGTATTTT.